These 17 T cell receptor beta chains share one sample of origin, sequenced in a study of shared clonotypes between healthy human individuals. The assay was immunoSEQ multiplex PCR, and TCRdb's table has in-frame clones only and misses some. The data hold approximately 720,000 clones, with roughly 70% observed a single time. The sequenced material came from memory CD4+ T cells sorted from blood. Indicated subset: CD45RA-negative fraction. The origin of the receptors is a woman aged 25-40 years in good health.

The chain links TRBV18 to TRBJ2-7; a possible D gene is TRBD2 (6 bases). Per the germline V gene, CDR1 is KGHSH and CDR2 is LQKENI. The CDR3 loop spans 15 amino acids. V shed 2 bases and J shed 0 bases, with 11 bases lying between them. DNA of the CDR3: TGTGCCAGCTCACCAACCGGGACTCCCTCCTACGAGCAGTACTTC. Residues: CASSPTGTPSYEQYF.

As to this clone: Other nucleotide sequences in the sample specify the same CDR3. The gene calls are TRBV5-1 and TRBJ1-1; tentatively, D is TRBD1 (6 bases). The CDR3 loop spans 13 amino acids. V gave up 4 bases and J gave up 2 bases, with 9 bases separating them. Germline lookup yields CDR1 SGHRS and CDR2 YFSETQ. Here the CDR3 reads CASSPGGNTEAFF. The CDR3 nucleotides are TGCGCCAGCAGCCCGGGGGGCAACACTGAAGCTTTCTTT.

This chain uses TRBV30 with TRBJ2-5; TRBD1 matches 7 bases. The J call may not be correct, given that the DNA end is closer to TRBJ2-7. The CDR3 is 13 amino acids. Germline V lookup: CDR1 GTSNPN, CDR2 SVGIG (reference sequence). CDR3: CAWRGGSHYEQYF. Written as DNA, the CDR3 is TGTGCCTGGAGAGGGGGCTCCCACTACGAGCAGTACTTC.

Comments on this clone: A single base separates this from a much larger clone, so it may be a read error. The same CDR3 arises from other DNA sequences in this sample as well. The chain is built from TRBV18 and TRBJ2-7; D is possibly TRBD1 (5 bases). The CDR3 has 14 residues. Per germline, CDR1 KGHSH and CDR2 LQKENI. Trimming pared 2 bases from V and 2 bases from J, leaving 10 bases between. The CDR3 bases are TGTGCCAGCTCACCAAGGCAGGGAACCTACGAGCAGTACTTC. Translated, it gives CASSPRQGTYEQYF.

V gene TRBV5-6 combines with J gene TRBJ2-7; 7 bases are shared with TRBD1. Trimming removed 1 base from V and 3 bases from J; junction bases left unmatched: 7. The germline V gene has CDR1 SGHDT and CDR2 YYEEEE. This CDR3 has 15 residues. This chain's CDR3 is CASSLYGTDIYEQYF. The CDR3 nucleotides read TGTGCCAGCAGCTTGTACGGGACAGACATCTACGAGCAGTACTTC.

The chain uses TRBV11-2 and TRBJ2-3; TRBD2 matches at 7 bases. This CDR3 spans 14 amino acids. Germline CDR1 and CDR2: SGHAT and FQNNGV. The V gene end was trimmed by 5 bases and the J gene end by 6 bases; junction bases not matched to a gene: 8. The CDR3 sequence is CASSPTGGSDTQYF. CDR3 sequence (DNA): TGTGCCAGCAGCCCGACGGGAGGTTCTGATACGCAGTATTTT.

The V gene is TRBV11-2, the J gene TRBJ2-7, with 16 bases matching TRBD2. CDR1 is SGHAT and CDR2 is FQNNGV in the germline V gene. The CDR3 extends over 15 amino acids. Trimming took 5 bases from V and 11 from J; bases not matched to a gene: 9. In DNA, the CDR3 is TGTGCCAGCAGCCTGGGACTAGCGGGAGGGAGAGGGGAGTACTTC. Translated, it gives CASSLGLAGGRGEYF.

This clone was observed a single time. This chain uses TRBV11-2 with TRBJ1-2; D unclear. The CDR3 sequence is 13 residues long. Germline V gene sequence: CDR1 SGHAT, CDR2 FQNNGV. The ends were cut back, 4 bases at V and 5 bases at J, with 11 bases in the middle. In nucleotides, the CDR3 is TGTGCCAGCAGCTCCCCGGGAACATATGGCTACACCTTC. Translated, it gives CASSSPGTYGYTF.

The chain carries TRBV2 and TRBJ1-2; no reliable D call. Looked up from germline, CDR1 is SNHLY and CDR2 is FYNNEI. The CDR3 is 12 amino acids. Trimming pared 3 bases from V and 4 bases from J, leaving 6 bases between. CDR3 protein: CASSDRVYGYTF. In nucleotides, the CDR3 is TGTGCCAGCAGTGACAGAGTCTATGGCTACACCTTC. The full variable domain, with the rest looked up from reference TRBV2 and TRBJ1-2, is EPEVTQTPSHQVTQMGQEVILRCVPISNHLYFYWYRQILGQKVEFLVSFYNNEISEKSEIFDDQFSVERPDGSNFTLKIRSTKLEDSAMYFCASSDRVYGYTFGSGTRLTVV.

The chain uses TRBV7-9 and TRBJ2-1; no definite D call. V lost 3 bases, J lost 0 bases, and 9 bases lay in between. The CDR3 is 15 amino acids. Germline CDR1 and CDR2: SEHNR and FQNEAQ (reference sequence). The CDR3: CASSLQDRSYNEQFF. The DNA of the CDR3 is TGTGCCAGCAGCTTGCAGGACCGCTCCTACAATGAGCAGTTCTTC.

The chain is built from TRBV19 and TRBJ1-4, with D unclear. The CDR3 length is 15 residues. Germline CDR1 reads LNHDA; CDR2 reads SQIVND (reference sequence). V gave up 9 bases and J gave up 2 bases, with 16 bases separating them. In nucleotides, the CDR3 is TGTGCCAGCTCCCGCTCGGGAACCACTAATGAAAAACTGTTTTTT. Protein: CASSRSGTTNEKLFF.

The V gene is TRBV9, the J gene TRBJ1-2, with D hard to call. CDR1 is SGDLS and CDR2 is YYNGEE in the germline V gene. Trimming pared 0 bases from V and 6 bases from J, leaving 12 bases between. This CDR3 has 14 residues. For the CDR3, the DNA is TGTGCCAGCAGCGTAGATATGAGGCCGCATGGCTACACCTTC. This codes for CASSVDMRPHGYTF. Supplemented by reference TRBV9 and TRBJ1-2, the full variable domain reads DSGVTQTPKHLITATGQRVTLRCSPRSGDLSVYWYQQSLDQGLQFLIQYYNGEERAKGNILERFSAQQFPDLHSELNLSSLELGDSALYFCASSVDMRPHGYTFGSGTRLTVV.

This clone turned up a few times. The genes are TRBV11-2 and TRBJ2-7; the match to TRBD1 covers 9 bases. The trim removed 6 bases at V and 0 bases at J, leaving 6 bases unmatched. CDR3 size: 15 residues. Per the germline V gene, CDR1 is SGHAT and CDR2 is FQNNGV. The CDR3 here is CASRRGQGDSYEQYF. The CDR3 DNA follows: TGTGCCAGCAGAAGGGGACAGGGCGACTCCTACGAGCAGTACTTC.

J is TRBJ2-1 and V is TRBV6-4; D gene uncertain. CDR3 length: 16 amino acids. Trimming took off 0 bases at V and 0 bases at J, with 9 bases between the two ends. The germline CDR1 and CDR2 sequences are MRHNA and SNTAGT. The CDR3 DNA reads as TGTGCCAGCAGTGACTCGATGGCGTCCTCCTACAATGAGCAGTTCTTC. It codes for CASSDSMASSYNEQFF.

The chain couples TRBV7-9 to TRBJ1-2; TRBD1 is a possible D gene (6 bases). Germline V gives CDR1 SEHNR, CDR2 FQNEAQ (reference sequence). There are 15 residues in the CDR3. Deletions cut 3 bases from V and 1 base from J, with 12 bases between. CDR3 coding DNA: TGTGCCAGCAGCTTCACAGGGAGGGTTAACTATGGCTACACCTTC. Translating it yields CASSFTGRVNYGYTF. The variable domain in full, completed from reference TRBV7-9 and TRBJ1-2, reads DTGVSQNPRHKITKRGQNVTFRCDPISEHNRLYWYRQTLGQGPEFLTYFQNEAQLEKSRLLSDRFSAERPKGSFSTLEIQRTEQGDSAMYLCASSFTGRVNYGYTFGSGTRLTVV.

The chain employs TRBV27 and TRBJ2-6; 9 bases agree with TRBD1. Germline-derived CDR1 and CDR2 are MNHEY and SMNVEV (reference sequence). V was pared by 3 bases and J by 0 bases, with 6 bases of the junction left unmatched. This CDR3 region has 18 residues. The CDR3: CASSFTGTGTSGANVLTF. CDR3 DNA: TGTGCCAGCAGTTTTACCGGGACAGGGACCTCTGGGGCCAACGTCCTGACTTTC.

In its sample, this clone was seen many times. The chain combines TRBV5-4 with TRBJ2-5; TRBD1 matches at 9 bases. V shed 6 bases, J shed 3 bases, and the junction held 6 bases outside the gene matches. The CDR3 covers 14 residues. Germline loops: CDR1 SGHNT, CDR2 YYREEE (reference sequence). The CDR3 here is CASTKQGAEETQYF. DNA of the CDR3: TGTGCCAGCACTAAACAGGGGGCAGAAGAGACCCAGTACTTC.